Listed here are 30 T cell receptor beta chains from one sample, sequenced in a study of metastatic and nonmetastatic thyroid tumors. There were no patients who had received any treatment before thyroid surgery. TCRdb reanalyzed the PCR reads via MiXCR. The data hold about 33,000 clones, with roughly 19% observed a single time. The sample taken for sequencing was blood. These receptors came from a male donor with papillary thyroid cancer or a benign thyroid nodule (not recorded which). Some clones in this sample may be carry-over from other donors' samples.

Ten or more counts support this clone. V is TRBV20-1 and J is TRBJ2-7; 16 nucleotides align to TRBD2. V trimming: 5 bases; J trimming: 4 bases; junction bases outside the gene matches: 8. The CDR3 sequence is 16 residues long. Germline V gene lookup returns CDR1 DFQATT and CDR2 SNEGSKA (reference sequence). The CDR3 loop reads CSARKGLAGGRYEQYF. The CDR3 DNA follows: TGCAGTGCTCGAAAGGGACTAGCGGGGGGGCGGTACGAGCAGTACTTC.

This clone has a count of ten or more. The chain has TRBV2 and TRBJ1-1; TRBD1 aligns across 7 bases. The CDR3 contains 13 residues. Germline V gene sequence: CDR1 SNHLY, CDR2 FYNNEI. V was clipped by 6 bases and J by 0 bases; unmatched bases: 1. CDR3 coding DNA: TGTGCCAGCAGCAGGGGGTTGAACACTGAAGCTTTCTTT. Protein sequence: CASSRGLNTEAFF.

Here the CDR3 reads CAYLGAYEQYF. The CDR3 DNA is TGTGCCTACTTGGGGGCCTACGAGCAGTACTTC. The rearrangement uses TRBV30 and TRBJ2-7; D possibly matches TRBD1 or TRBD2 (5 bases each). CDR3 length: 11 amino acids. Germline values: CDR1 GTSNPN, CDR2 SVGIG (reference sequence). Trimming removed 7 bases at V and 2 bases at J, with 9 bases between.

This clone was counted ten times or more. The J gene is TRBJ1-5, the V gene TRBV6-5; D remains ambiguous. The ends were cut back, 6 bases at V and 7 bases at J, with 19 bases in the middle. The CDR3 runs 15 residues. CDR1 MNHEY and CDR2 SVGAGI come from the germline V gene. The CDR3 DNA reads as TGTGCCAGCAGACCAAATGGCCCCCCCCCCCAGCCCCAGCATTTT. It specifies CASRPNGPPPQPQHF.

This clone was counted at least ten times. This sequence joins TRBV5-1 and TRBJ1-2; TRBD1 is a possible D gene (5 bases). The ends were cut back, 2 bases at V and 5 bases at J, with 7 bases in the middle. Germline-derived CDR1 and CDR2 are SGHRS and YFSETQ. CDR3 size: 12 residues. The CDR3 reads CASSFSGYGYTF. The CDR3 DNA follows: TGCGCCAGCAGCTTCTCAGGGTATGGCTACACCTTC.

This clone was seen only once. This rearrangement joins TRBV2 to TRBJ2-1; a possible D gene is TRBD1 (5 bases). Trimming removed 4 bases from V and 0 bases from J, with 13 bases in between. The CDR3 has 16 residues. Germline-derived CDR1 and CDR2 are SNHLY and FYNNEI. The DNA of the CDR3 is TGTGCCAGCAGTGGAACAGGCCAGAGCTCCTACAATGAGCAGTTCTTC. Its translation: CASSGTGQSSYNEQFF.

Here the CDR3 reads CSARASGNTEAFF. The CDR3 coding sequence is TGCAGTGCTAGAGCATCTGGGAACACTGAAGCTTTCTTT. The chain uses TRBV20-1 and TRBJ1-1; no definite D call. Germline CDR1 is DFQATT and CDR2 is SNEGSKA (reference sequence). The CDR3 is 13 amino acids. V lost 1 base to trimming and J lost 1 base, with 7 bases between them.

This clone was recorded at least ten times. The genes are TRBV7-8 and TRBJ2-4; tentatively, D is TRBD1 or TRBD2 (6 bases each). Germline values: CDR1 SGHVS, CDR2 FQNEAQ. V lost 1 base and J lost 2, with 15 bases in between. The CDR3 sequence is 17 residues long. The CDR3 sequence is CASSLVGGGLTKNIQYF. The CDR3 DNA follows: TGTGCCAGCAGCTTAGTAGGAGGGGGTTTAACCAAAAACATTCAGTACTTC.

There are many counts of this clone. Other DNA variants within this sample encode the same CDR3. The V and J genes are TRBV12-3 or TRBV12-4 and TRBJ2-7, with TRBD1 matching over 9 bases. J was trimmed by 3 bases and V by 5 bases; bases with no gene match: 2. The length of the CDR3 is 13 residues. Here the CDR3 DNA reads TGTGCCAGCAGTAGGGGACAGGGCTACGAGCAGTACTTC. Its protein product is CASSRGQGYEQYF.

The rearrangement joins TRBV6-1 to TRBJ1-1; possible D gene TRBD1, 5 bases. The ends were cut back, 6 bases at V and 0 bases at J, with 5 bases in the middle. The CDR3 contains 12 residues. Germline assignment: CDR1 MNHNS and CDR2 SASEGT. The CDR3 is CASSRVNTEAFF. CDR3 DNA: TGTGCCAGCAGCAGGGTGAACACTGAAGCTTTCTTT.

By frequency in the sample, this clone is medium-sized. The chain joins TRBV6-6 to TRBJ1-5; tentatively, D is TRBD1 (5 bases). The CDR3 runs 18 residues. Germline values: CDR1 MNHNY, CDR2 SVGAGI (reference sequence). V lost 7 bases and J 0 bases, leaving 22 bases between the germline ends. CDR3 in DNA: TGTGCCAGCATCACTCAGGGAATCAGCGGGTATAGCAATCAGCCCCAGCATTTT. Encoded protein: CASITQGISGYSNQPQHF.

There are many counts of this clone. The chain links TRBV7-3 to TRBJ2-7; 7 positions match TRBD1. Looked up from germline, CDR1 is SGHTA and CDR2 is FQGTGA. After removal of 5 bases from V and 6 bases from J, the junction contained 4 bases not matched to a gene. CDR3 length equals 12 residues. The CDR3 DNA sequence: TGTGCCAGCAGCAATCCAGGGGGCGAGCAGTACTTC. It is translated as CASSNPGGEQYF.

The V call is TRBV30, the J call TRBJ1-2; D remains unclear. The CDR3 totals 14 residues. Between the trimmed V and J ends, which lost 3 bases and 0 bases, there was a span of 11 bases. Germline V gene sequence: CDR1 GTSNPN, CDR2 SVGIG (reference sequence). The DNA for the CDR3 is TGTGCCTGGAGGGAGAGAAAAGCTAACTATGGCTACACCTTC. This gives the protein CAWRERKANYGYTF.

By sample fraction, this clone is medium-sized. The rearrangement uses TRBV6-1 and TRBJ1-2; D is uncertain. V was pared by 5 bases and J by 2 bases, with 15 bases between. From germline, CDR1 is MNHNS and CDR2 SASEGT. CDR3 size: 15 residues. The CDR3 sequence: CASSTPRRTNYGYTF. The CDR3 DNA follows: TGTGCCAGCAGTACCCCTCGACGGACGAACTATGGCTACACCTTC.

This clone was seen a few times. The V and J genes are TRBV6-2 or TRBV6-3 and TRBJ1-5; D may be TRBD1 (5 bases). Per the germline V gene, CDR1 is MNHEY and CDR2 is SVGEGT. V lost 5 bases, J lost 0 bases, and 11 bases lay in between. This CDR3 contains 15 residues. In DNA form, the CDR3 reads TGTGCCAGCAGTCTGGACAACTATAGCAATCAGCCCCAGCATTTT. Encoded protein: CASSLDNYSNQPQHF.

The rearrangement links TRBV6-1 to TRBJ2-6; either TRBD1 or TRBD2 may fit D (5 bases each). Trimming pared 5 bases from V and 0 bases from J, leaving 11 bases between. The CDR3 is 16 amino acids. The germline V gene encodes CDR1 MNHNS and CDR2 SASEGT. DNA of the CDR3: TGTGCCAGCAGTCTGGGACGGCGCTCTGGGGCCAACGTCCTGACTTTC. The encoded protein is CASSLGRRSGANVLTF.

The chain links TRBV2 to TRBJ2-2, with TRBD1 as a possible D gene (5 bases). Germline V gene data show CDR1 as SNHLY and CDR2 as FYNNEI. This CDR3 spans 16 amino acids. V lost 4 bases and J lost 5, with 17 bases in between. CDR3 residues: CASSGGSGRRTGELFF. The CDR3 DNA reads TGTGCCAGCAGTGGTGGGTCAGGGCGTAGGACCGGGGAGCTGTTTTTT.

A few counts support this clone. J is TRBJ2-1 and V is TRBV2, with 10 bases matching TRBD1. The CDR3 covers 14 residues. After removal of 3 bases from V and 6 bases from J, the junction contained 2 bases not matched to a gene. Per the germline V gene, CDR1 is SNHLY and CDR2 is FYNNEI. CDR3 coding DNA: TGTGCCAGCAGTGAGTGGACAGGGGGCAATGAGCAGTTCTTC. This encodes CASSEWTGGNEQFF.

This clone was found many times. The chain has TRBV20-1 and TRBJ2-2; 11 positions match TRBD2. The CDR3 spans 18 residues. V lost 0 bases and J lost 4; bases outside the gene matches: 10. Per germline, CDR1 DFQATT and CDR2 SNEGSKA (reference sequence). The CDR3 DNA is TGCAGTGCTAGAGATGAGGACCCTAGCGGGAGGCTCACCGGGGAGCTGTTTTTT. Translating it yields CSARDEDPSGRLTGELFF.

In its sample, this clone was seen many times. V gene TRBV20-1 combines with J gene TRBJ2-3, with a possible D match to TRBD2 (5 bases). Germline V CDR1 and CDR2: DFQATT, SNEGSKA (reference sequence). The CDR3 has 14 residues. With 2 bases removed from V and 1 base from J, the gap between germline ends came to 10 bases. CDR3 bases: TGCAGTGCTAGACGCGGGCAGGGCACAGATACGCAGTATTTT. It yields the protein CSARRGQGTDTQYF.

The DNA for the CDR3 is TGTGCCAGCCGTATGGGGGACAGGGGAGGGGAAAAACTGTTTTTT. Its translation: CASRMGDRGGEKLFF. The V call is TRBV6-1, the J call TRBJ1-4; TRBD1 matches 10 bases. Germline assignment: CDR1 MNHNS and CDR2 SASEGT. J lost 8 bases, V lost 8 bases, and 11 bases had no gene match. The CDR3 has 15 residues.

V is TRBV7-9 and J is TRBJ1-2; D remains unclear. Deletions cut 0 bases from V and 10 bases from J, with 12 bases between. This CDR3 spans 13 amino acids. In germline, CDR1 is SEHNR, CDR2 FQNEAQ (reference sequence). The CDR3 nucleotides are TGTGCCAGCAGCTTAGCTATAGGCTGTGTCTACACCTTC. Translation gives CASSLAIGCVYTF. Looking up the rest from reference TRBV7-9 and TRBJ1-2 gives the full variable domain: DTGVSQNPRHKITKRGQNVTFRCDPISEHNRLYWYRQTLGQGPEFLTYFQNEAQLEKSRLLSDRFSAERPKGSFSTLEIQRTEQGDSAMYLCASSLAIGCVYTFGSGTRLTVV.

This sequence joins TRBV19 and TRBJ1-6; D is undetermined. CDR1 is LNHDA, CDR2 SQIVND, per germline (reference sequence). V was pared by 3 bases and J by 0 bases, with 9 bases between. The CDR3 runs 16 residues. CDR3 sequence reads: CASSISHDSYNSPLHF. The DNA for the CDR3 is TGTGCCAGTAGTATTTCCCACGACTCCTATAATTCACCCCTCCACTTT.

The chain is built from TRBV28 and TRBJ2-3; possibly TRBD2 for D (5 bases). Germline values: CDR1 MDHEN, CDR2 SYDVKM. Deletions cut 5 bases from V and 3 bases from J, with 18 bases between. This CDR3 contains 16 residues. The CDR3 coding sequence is TGTGCCAGCAGTAGCTCGGACGGGAAGAGGACAGATACGCAGTATTTT. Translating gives CASSSSDGKRTDTQYF.

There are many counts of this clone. The CDR3 nucleotides read TGTGCCAGCAGTCCCGGGTGGGGGGGGGATCGACACAATGAGCAGTTCTTC. Translation: CASSPGWGGDRHNEQFF. The chain carries TRBV12-3 or TRBV12-4 and TRBJ2-1, with 7 bases fitting TRBD2. Trimming cost V 5 bases and J 5 bases; bases outside gene matches: 15. The CDR3 consists of 17 residues.

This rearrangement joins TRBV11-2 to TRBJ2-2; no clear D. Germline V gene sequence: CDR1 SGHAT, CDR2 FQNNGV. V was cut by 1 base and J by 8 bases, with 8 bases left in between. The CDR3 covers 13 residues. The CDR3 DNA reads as TGTGCCAGCAGCTTAGGGTCTCAGGGGGAGCTGTTTTTT. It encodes CASSLGSQGELFF.

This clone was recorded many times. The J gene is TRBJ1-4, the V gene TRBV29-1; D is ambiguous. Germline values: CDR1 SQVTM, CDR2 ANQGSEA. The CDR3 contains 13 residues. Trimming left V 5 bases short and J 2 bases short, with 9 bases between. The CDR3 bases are TGCAGCGTTTTAGATTGGACTAATGAAAAACTGTTTTTT. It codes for CSVLDWTNEKLFF.

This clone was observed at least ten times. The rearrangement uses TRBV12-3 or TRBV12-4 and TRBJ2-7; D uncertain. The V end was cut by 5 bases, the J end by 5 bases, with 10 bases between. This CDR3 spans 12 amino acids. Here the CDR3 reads CASSISQNEQYF. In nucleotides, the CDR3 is TGTGCCAGCAGTATATCTCAAAACGAGCAGTACTTC.

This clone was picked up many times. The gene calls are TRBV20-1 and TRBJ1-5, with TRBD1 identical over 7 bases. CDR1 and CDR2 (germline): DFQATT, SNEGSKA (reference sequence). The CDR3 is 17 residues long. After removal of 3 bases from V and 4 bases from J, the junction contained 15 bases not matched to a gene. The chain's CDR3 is CSASGAGTGAYNQPQHF. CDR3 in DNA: TGCAGTGCTAGCGGCGCCGGTACAGGGGCTTATAATCAGCCCCAGCATTTT.

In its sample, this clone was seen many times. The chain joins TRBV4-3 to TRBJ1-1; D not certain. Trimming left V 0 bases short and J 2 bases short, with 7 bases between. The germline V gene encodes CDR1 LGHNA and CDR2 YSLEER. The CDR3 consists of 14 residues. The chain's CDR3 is CASSQDQPNTEAFF. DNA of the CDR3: TGCGCCAGCAGCCAAGACCAGCCCAACACTGAAGCTTTCTTT.